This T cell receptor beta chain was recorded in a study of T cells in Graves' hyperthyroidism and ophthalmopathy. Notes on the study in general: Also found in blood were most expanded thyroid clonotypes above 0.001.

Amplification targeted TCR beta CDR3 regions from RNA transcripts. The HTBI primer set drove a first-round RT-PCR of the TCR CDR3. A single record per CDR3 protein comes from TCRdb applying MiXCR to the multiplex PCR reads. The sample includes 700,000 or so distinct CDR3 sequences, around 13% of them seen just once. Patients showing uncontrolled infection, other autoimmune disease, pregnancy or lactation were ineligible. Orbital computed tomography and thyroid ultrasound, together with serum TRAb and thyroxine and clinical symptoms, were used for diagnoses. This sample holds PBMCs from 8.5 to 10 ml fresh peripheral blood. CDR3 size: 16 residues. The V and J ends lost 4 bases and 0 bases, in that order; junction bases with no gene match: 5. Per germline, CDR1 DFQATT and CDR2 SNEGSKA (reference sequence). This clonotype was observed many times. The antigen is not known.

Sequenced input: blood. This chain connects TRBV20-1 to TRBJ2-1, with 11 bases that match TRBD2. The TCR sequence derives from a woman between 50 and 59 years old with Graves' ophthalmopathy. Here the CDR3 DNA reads TGCAGTGCTACTAGCGGGAGGCCGGGCTCCTACAATGAGCAGTTCTTC. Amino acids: CSATSGRPGSYNEQFF.